Listed below are T cell receptor beta chains from one sample, sequenced in a study of T cell changes during pregnancy in multiple sclerosis. TCRdb keeps only in-frame clones here, not all; method: immunoSEQ multiplex PCR. The repertoire has approximately 61,000 clones, about 92% of them found once; the top ten carry 2.5% to 3.5%. Here the sequenced sample was peripheral blood, taken in the first trimester of pregnancy. The receptors come from a female donor in good health, enrolled as a control in a pregnancy study. Each CDR3 is given with its conserved first and last residue. The D gene is left open where the match is weak. Only part of the rows carry a size: once, few, many, or a class if the clone is expanded.

CDR3 DNA: TGTGCCAGCAGTTTAAGGAGGACAGGGTGGTACGAGCAGTACTTC; CDR3 protein: CASSLRRTGWYEQYF; J gene: TRBJ2-7; CDR3 length: 15; clone size: few; V gene: TRBV27; D gene: TRBD1
CDR3 DNA: TGTGCCATCAGTGGGACAGGAAGCAGGGGGGCTTTCTTT; CDR3 protein: CAISGTGSRGAFF; J gene: TRBJ1-1; CDR3 length: 13; clone size: .; V gene: TRBV10-3; D gene: TRBD1
CDR3 DNA: TGTGCCAGCTCGGAGACGGGACAGGGCTTCTACGAGCAGTACTTC; CDR3 protein: CASSETGQGFYEQYF; J gene: TRBJ2-7; CDR3 length: 15; clone size: .; V gene: TRBV18; D gene: TRBD1
CDR3 DNA: TGTGCCACCGTTTCGACAGGGCCACTAAGATTAAATGAAGCTTTCTTT; CDR3 protein: CATVSTGPLRLNEAFF; J gene: TRBJ1-1; CDR3 length: 16; clone size: .; V gene: TRBV10-3; D gene: TRBD1
CDR3 DNA: TGTGCCAGCAGAGGGGTGGTAGATAACTATGGCTACACCTTC; CDR3 protein: CASRGVVDNYGYTF; J gene: TRBJ1-2; CDR3 length: 14; clone size: .; V gene: TRBV7-9; D gene: .
CDR3 DNA: TGTGCCATCAGTTTACAGGGGACCACTGAAGCTTTCTTT; CDR3 protein: CAISLQGTTEAFF; J gene: TRBJ1-1; CDR3 length: 13; clone size: once; V gene: TRBV10-3; D gene: TRBD1
CDR3 DNA: TGTGCCAGCAGCTCTGGGGGGAGCGGCTTCTTTGAGACCCAGTACTTC; CDR3 protein: CASSSGGSGFFETQYF; J gene: TRBJ2-5; CDR3 length: 16; clone size: .; V gene: TRBV13; D gene: .
CDR3 DNA: TGCGCCAGCAGTTTAGCGGGAGCGGGAAATGAGCAGTTCTTC; CDR3 protein: CASSLAGAGNEQFF; J gene: TRBJ2-1; CDR3 length: 14; clone size: .; V gene: TRBV10-2; D gene: TRBD2
CDR3 DNA: TGCGCCAGCAGCTTGGGCGGCAATACGGGTGAAAAACTGTTTTTT; CDR3 protein: CASSLGGNTGEKLFF; J gene: TRBJ1-4; CDR3 length: 15; clone size: .; V gene: TRBV5-1; D gene: .
CDR3 DNA: TGTGCCAGCAGCCCGCGTCGGGAAAGCAATCAGCCCCAGCATTTT; CDR3 protein: CASSPRRESNQPQHF; J gene: TRBJ1-5; CDR3 length: 15; clone size: .; V gene: TRBV5-8; D gene: .
CDR3 DNA: TGTGCCAGCAGCTTGGGGCTCGGCACAGATACGCAGTATTTT; CDR3 protein: CASSLGLGTDTQYF; J gene: TRBJ2-3; CDR3 length: 14; clone size: .; V gene: TRBV7-9; D gene: .
CDR3 DNA: TGTGCCACCTTCCCTGGGACTCTTAAGGGCAATGAGCAGTTCTTC; CDR3 protein: CATFPGTLKGNEQFF; J gene: TRBJ2-1; CDR3 length: 15; clone size: .; V gene: TRBV28; D gene: .
CDR3 DNA: TGTGCCAGCAGCCCCGATCAGACAGTCTATGGCTACACCTTC; CDR3 protein: CASSPDQTVYGYTF; J gene: TRBJ1-2; CDR3 length: 14; clone size: .; V gene: TRBV5-6; D gene: .
CDR3 DNA: TGCGCCAGCAGAGCAGGGGTGGTCGTCACCGGGGAGCTGTTTTTT; CDR3 protein: CASRAGVVVTGELFF; J gene: TRBJ2-2; CDR3 length: 15; clone size: .; V gene: TRBV5-1; D gene: .
CDR3 DNA: TGTGCCAGCAGCTTGGAGGGGGGGAATCAGCCCCAGCATTTT; CDR3 protein: CASSLEGGNQPQHF; J gene: TRBJ1-5; CDR3 length: 14; clone size: .; V gene: TRBV7-2; D gene: .
CDR3 DNA: TGTGCCAGCGTCGGGACACCCGGAAACACCATATATTTT; CDR3 protein: CASVGTPGNTIYF; J gene: TRBJ1-3; CDR3 length: 13; clone size: .; V gene: TRBV28; D gene: .
CDR3 DNA: TGTGCCAGCAGCTTCCGACTTAACGGGGACACTGAAGCTTTCTTT; CDR3 protein: CASSFRLNGDTEAFF; J gene: TRBJ1-1; CDR3 length: 15; clone size: .; V gene: TRBV7-9; D gene: .
CDR3 DNA: TGTGCCAGCTCACCCAGTGGACAGGGGGGCACTGAAGCTTTCTTT; CDR3 protein: CASSPSGQGGTEAFF; J gene: TRBJ1-1; CDR3 length: 15; clone size: .; V gene: TRBV18; D gene: TRBD1
CDR3 DNA: TGTGCCAGCAGCTTGAAGGGGTTAGATACGCAGTATTTT; CDR3 protein: CASSLKGLDTQYF; J gene: TRBJ2-3; CDR3 length: 13; clone size: .; V gene: TRBV5-6; D gene: .
CDR3 DNA: TGCGCCAGCAGCTTGACGGTGGAGGCCTACGAGCAGTACTTC; CDR3 protein: CASSLTVEAYEQYF; J gene: TRBJ2-7; CDR3 length: 14; clone size: .; V gene: TRBV5-1; D gene: .
CDR3 DNA: TGCGCCAGCAGCCAAGATCCAACGACAGGGGGATCCTACGAGCAGTACTTC; CDR3 protein: CASSQDPTTGGSYEQYF; J gene: TRBJ2-7; CDR3 length: 17; clone size: .; V gene: TRBV4-3; D gene: TRBD1
CDR3 DNA: TGTGCCAGCAGCTTAGGTAGCGGGGGGAATGATGAGCAGTTCTTC; CDR3 protein: CASSLGSGGNDEQFF; J gene: TRBJ2-1; CDR3 length: 15; clone size: .; V gene: TRBV7-9; D gene: TRBD2
CDR3 DNA: TGTGCCAGCAGCACGACTAATGAGCAGTTCTTC; CDR3 protein: CASSTTNEQFF; J gene: TRBJ2-1; CDR3 length: 11; clone size: .; V gene: TRBV7-9; D gene: .
CDR3 DNA: TGTGCCAGCAGTTCCCCTAGGGGGGGGTTACAAGAGACCCAGTACTTC; CDR3 protein: CASSSPRGGLQETQYF; J gene: TRBJ2-5; CDR3 length: 16; clone size: .; V gene: TRBV28; D gene: .
CDR3 DNA: TGTGCCAGCAGCTTCGTAGGGGGTGGCTATGGCTACACCTTC; CDR3 protein: CASSFVGGGYGYTF; J gene: TRBJ1-2; CDR3 length: 14; clone size: .; V gene: TRBV28; D gene: .
CDR3 DNA: TGTGCCAGCAGCTTAGGGGGTCAGGGGAAGGATGGCTACACCTTC; CDR3 protein: CASSLGGQGKDGYTF; J gene: TRBJ1-2; CDR3 length: 15; clone size: .; V gene: TRBV7-3; D gene: .
CDR3 DNA: TGTGCCAGCAGTTTAGGGGGGACCTCCTACGAGCAGTACTTC; CDR3 protein: CASSLGGTSYEQYF; J gene: TRBJ2-7; CDR3 length: 14; clone size: .; V gene: TRBV28; D gene: .
CDR3 DNA: TGTGCCAGCAGCGGGACAGGGCGAAACACCATATATTTT; CDR3 protein: CASSGTGRNTIYF; J gene: TRBJ1-3; CDR3 length: 13; clone size: .; V gene: TRBV2; D gene: TRBD1
CDR3 DNA: TGCAGCGTTGAAGCTATTGGGACAGGGGGGTATTTT; CDR3 protein: CSVEAIGTGGYF; J gene: TRBJ2-3; CDR3 length: 12; clone size: .; V gene: TRBV29-1; D gene: TRBD1
CDR3 DNA: TGTGCCAGCAGCCACGGACTAGCGGGAGGGACATACAATGAGCAGTTCTTC; CDR3 protein: CASSHGLAGGTYNEQFF; J gene: TRBJ2-1; CDR3 length: 17; clone size: .; V gene: TRBV27; D gene: TRBD2
CDR3 DNA: TGTGCCAGCAGCCGGGGACAGGCTAGCACAGATACGCAGTATTTT; CDR3 protein: CASSRGQASTDTQYF; J gene: TRBJ2-3; CDR3 length: 15; clone size: .; V gene: TRBV7-3; D gene: TRBD1
CDR3 DNA: TGCGCCAGCAGCATGAATAGGGGTGACTATGGCTACACCTTC; CDR3 protein: CASSMNRGDYGYTF; J gene: TRBJ1-2; CDR3 length: 14; clone size: few; V gene: TRBV10-2; D gene: .
CDR3 DNA: TGTGCCAGCAGTTACAGGGGGGAAGCTGAAGCTTTCTTT; CDR3 protein: CASSYRGEAEAFF; J gene: TRBJ1-1; CDR3 length: 13; clone size: .; V gene: TRBV28; D gene: TRBD1
CDR3 DNA: TGTGCCAGTAGTATAGTAATGTGGCAGAGCAATCAGCCCCAGCATTTT; CDR3 protein: CASSIVMWQSNQPQHF; J gene: TRBJ1-5; CDR3 length: 16; clone size: .; V gene: TRBV19; D gene: .
CDR3 DNA: TGTGCCAGCAGCACGTCCGGGACAGGGGCTCCCGGGGAGCTGTTTTTT; CDR3 protein: CASSTSGTGAPGELFF; J gene: TRBJ2-2; CDR3 length: 16; clone size: .; V gene: TRBV5-4; D gene: TRBD1
CDR3 DNA: TGTGCCAGCAGCTTTAGTCAGGGGGCTGCTGAAGCTTTCTTT; CDR3 protein: CASSFSQGAAEAFF; J gene: TRBJ1-1; CDR3 length: 14; clone size: once; V gene: TRBV7-9; D gene: TRBD1
CDR3 DNA: TGTGCCAGCAGCCAAGCAGGGGGAAACACTGAAGCTTTCTTT; CDR3 protein: CASSQAGGNTEAFF; J gene: TRBJ1-1; CDR3 length: 14; clone size: .; V gene: TRBV14; D gene: TRBD1
CDR3 DNA: TGTGCCAGTAGTATAGATCGCACAGGGGGCCCAGATACGCAGTATTTT; CDR3 protein: CASSIDRTGGPDTQYF; J gene: TRBJ2-3; CDR3 length: 16; clone size: .; V gene: TRBV19; D gene: TRBD1
CDR3 DNA: TGTGCCAGCAGCTCCCGCGGCTCCTATAATTCACCCCTCCACTTT; CDR3 protein: CASSSRGSYNSPLHF; J gene: TRBJ1-6; CDR3 length: 15; clone size: .; V gene: TRBV5-4; D gene: .
CDR3 DNA: TGTGCCAGCAGTTTCGCGCAGGGGAACACTGAAGCTTTCTTT; CDR3 protein: CASSFAQGNTEAFF; J gene: TRBJ1-1; CDR3 length: 14; clone size: .; V gene: TRBV28; D gene: .
CDR3 DNA: TGTGCCAGCAGCTTAGGATGGGACACTAAAAACATTCAGTACTTC; CDR3 protein: CASSLGWDTKNIQYF; J gene: TRBJ2-4; CDR3 length: 15; clone size: .; V gene: TRBV13; D gene: .
CDR3 DNA: TGTGCCAGCAGCTTGGGGGACACCACAGATACGCAGTATTTT; CDR3 protein: CASSLGDTTDTQYF; J gene: TRBJ2-3; CDR3 length: 14; clone size: .; V gene: TRBV5-6; D gene: .
CDR3 DNA: TGTGCCAGCAGCTTATCGTACCAGGGCCTTCCAACTGAAGCTTTCTTT; CDR3 protein: CASSLSYQGLPTEAFF; J gene: TRBJ1-1; CDR3 length: 16; clone size: .; V gene: TRBV7-9; D gene: .
CDR3 DNA: TGCGCCAGCAGCTTGGGGGGCGAGAACACTGAAGCTTTCTTT; CDR3 protein: CASSLGGENTEAFF; J gene: TRBJ1-1; CDR3 length: 14; clone size: .; V gene: TRBV5-1; D gene: .
CDR3 DNA: TGTGCCAGCAGTTTATTTGTTGGGGGCGCAGATACGCAGTATTTT; CDR3 protein: CASSLFVGGADTQYF; J gene: TRBJ2-3; CDR3 length: 15; clone size: once; V gene: TRBV28; D gene: .
CDR3 DNA: TGTGCCAGCAGTCAAGGGACAGGGGGACTAGCGGGTTACTTGGGGTCCTACAATGAGCAGTTCTTC; CDR3 protein: CASSQGTGGLAGYLGSYNEQFF; J gene: TRBJ2-1; CDR3 length: 22; clone size: .; V gene: TRBV27; D gene: .
CDR3 DNA: TGTGCCAGCAGTTCGGAGCTAGCGGGGGGACAAGAGAGCTACGAGCAGTACTTC; CDR3 protein: CASSSELAGGQESYEQYF; J gene: TRBJ2-7; CDR3 length: 18; clone size: .; V gene: TRBV27; D gene: TRBD2
CDR3 DNA: TGTGCCAGCAGTCCACAGACAGGGACTCAGCCCCAGCATTTT; CDR3 protein: CASSPQTGTQPQHF; J gene: TRBJ1-5; CDR3 length: 14; clone size: .; V gene: TRBV27; D gene: TRBD1
CDR3 DNA: TGTGCCAGCAGCTTGGCCGGGAGAGGCTCCTACAATGAGCAGTTCTTC; CDR3 protein: CASSLAGRGSYNEQFF; J gene: TRBJ2-1; CDR3 length: 16; clone size: .; V gene: TRBV5-6; D gene: .
CDR3 DNA: TGTGCCAGTAGGCCGACGAAGGGCCAGGGGTTTTCCGAGCAGTACTTC; CDR3 protein: CASRPTKGQGFSEQYF; J gene: TRBJ2-7; CDR3 length: 16; clone size: .; V gene: TRBV19; D gene: .
CDR3 DNA: TGTGCCAGCGGTCAAACTAACACCGGGGAGCTGTTTTTT; CDR3 protein: CASGQTNTGELFF; J gene: TRBJ2-2; CDR3 length: 13; clone size: .; V gene: TRBV6-5; D gene: .
CDR3 DNA: TGTGCCAGCAGCCGACAGCCGAACACTGAAGCTTTCTTT; CDR3 protein: CASSRQPNTEAFF; J gene: TRBJ1-1; CDR3 length: 13; clone size: many; V gene: TRBV7-2; D gene: .
CDR3 DNA: TGCGCCAGCAGCTTGAAATCTAGCGGAAACAATGAGCAGTTCTTC; CDR3 protein: CASSLKSSGNNEQFF; J gene: TRBJ2-1; CDR3 length: 15; clone size: .; V gene: TRBV5-1; D gene: TRBD2
CDR3 DNA: TGTGCCAGCAGTTCCCTCGGGGACACTGAAGCTTTCTTT; CDR3 protein: CASSSLGDTEAFF; J gene: TRBJ1-1; CDR3 length: 13; clone size: .; V gene: TRBV6-5; D gene: .
CDR3 DNA: TGTGCCAGCAGTCAGCGGGAGGGCCATGAGCAGTTCTTC; CDR3 protein: CASSQREGHEQFF; J gene: TRBJ2-1; CDR3 length: 13; clone size: .; V gene: TRBV27; D gene: TRBD2
CDR3 DNA: TGTGCCAGCAGGGACAGTAGGCTTTTGGGTCAGCCCCAGCATTTT; CDR3 protein: CASRDSRLLGQPQHF; J gene: TRBJ1-5; CDR3 length: 15; clone size: .; V gene: TRBV6-6; D gene: .
CDR3 DNA: TGCGCCAGCAGCCAACTAGCGGGGGGGATGAACACCGGGGAGCTGTTTTTT; CDR3 protein: CASSQLAGGMNTGELFF; J gene: TRBJ2-2; CDR3 length: 17; clone size: .; V gene: TRBV4-1; D gene: TRBD2
CDR3 DNA: TGCGCCAGCAGCCAAGTCGGCTACGAGCAGTACTTC; CDR3 protein: CASSQVGYEQYF; J gene: TRBJ2-7; CDR3 length: 12; clone size: .; V gene: TRBV4-3; D gene: .
CDR3 DNA: TGTGCCAGTAGTCCCCTGTTGGGGGCCAATCAGCCCCAGCATTTT; CDR3 protein: CASSPLLGANQPQHF; J gene: TRBJ1-5; CDR3 length: 15; clone size: .; V gene: TRBV19; D gene: .
CDR3 DNA: TGTGCCAGCAGCCCTCGCAGCCAAGAGACCCAGTACTTC; CDR3 protein: CASSPRSQETQYF; J gene: TRBJ2-5; CDR3 length: 13; clone size: .; V gene: TRBV7-2; D gene: .